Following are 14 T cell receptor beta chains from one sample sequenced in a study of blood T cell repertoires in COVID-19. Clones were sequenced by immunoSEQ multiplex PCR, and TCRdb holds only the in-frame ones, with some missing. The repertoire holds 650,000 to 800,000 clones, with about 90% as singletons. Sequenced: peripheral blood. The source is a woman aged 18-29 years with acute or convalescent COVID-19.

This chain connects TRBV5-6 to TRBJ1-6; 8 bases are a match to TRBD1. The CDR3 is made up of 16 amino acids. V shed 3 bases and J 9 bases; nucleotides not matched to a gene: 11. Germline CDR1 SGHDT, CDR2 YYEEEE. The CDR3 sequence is CASSSLTGDGSSPLHF. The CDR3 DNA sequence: TGTGCCAGCAGCTCACTGACAGGGGACGGAAGTTCACCCCTCCACTTT.

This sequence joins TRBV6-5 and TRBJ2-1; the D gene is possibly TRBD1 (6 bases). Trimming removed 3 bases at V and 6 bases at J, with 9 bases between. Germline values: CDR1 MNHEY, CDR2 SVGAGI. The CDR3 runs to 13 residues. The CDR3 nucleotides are TGTGCCAGCAGTTATCAGGGGCCCAATGAGCAGTTCTTC. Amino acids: CASSYQGPNEQFF.

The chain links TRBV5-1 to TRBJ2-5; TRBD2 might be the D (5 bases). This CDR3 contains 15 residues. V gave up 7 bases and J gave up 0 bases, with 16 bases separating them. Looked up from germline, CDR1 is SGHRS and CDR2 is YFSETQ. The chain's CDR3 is CASSLHGENQETQYF. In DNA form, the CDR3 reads TGCGCCAGCTCCTTACACGGGGAGAACCAAGAGACCCAGTACTTC.

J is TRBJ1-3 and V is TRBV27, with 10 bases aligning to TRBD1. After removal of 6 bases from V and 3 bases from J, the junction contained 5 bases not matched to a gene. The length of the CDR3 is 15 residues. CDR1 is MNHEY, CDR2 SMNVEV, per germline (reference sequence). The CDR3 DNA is TGTGCCAGCAGACTCGGGACAGGGGTTGGAAACACCATATATTTT. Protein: CASRLGTGVGNTIYF.

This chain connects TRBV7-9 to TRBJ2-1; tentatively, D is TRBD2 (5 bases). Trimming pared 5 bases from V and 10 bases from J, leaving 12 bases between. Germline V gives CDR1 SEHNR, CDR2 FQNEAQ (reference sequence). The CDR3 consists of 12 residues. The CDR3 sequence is CASSNGVGEQFF. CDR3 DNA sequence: TGTGCCAGCAGCAACGGGGTTGGCGAGCAGTTCTTC.

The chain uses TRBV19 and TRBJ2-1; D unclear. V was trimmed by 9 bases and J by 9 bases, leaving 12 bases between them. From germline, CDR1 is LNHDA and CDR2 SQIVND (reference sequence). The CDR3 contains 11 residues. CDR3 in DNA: TGTGCCAGCTCGTGGGCCGCTGAGCAGTTCTTC. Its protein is CASSWAAEQFF. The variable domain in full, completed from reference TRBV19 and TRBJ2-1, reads DGGITQSPKYLFRKEGQNVTLSCEQNLNHDAMYWYRQDPGQGLRLIYYSQIVNDFQKGDIAEGYSVSREKKESFPLTVTSAQKNPTAFYLCASSWAAEQFFGPGTRLTVL.

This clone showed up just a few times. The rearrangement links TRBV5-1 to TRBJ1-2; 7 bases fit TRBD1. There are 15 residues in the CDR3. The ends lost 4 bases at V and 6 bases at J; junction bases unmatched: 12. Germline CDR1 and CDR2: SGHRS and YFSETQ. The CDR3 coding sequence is TGCGCCAGCAGCCAATCCGAACAGGGGAAGGATGGCTACACCTTC. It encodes CASSQSEQGKDGYTF. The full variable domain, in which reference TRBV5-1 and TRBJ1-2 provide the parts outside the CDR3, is KAGVTQTPRYLIKTRGQQVTLSCSPISGHRSVSWYQQTPGQGLQFLFEYFSETQRNKGNFPGRFSGRQFSNSRSEMNVSTLELGDSALYLCASSQSEQGKDGYTFGSGTRLTVV.

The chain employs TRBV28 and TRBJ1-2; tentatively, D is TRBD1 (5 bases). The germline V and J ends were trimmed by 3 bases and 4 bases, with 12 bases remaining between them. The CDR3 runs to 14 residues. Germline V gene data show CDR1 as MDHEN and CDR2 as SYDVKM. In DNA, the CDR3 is TGTGCCAGCAGTTTGCAGACAGCCATCTATGGCTACACCTTC. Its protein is CASSLQTAIYGYTF.

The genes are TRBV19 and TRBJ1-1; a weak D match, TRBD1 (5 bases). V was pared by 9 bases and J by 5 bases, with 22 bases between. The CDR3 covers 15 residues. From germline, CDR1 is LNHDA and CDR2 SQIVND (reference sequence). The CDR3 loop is CASKRATGFRTEAFF. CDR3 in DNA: TGTGCCAGCAAAAGGGCTACAGGTTTTAGAACTGAAGCTTTCTTT.

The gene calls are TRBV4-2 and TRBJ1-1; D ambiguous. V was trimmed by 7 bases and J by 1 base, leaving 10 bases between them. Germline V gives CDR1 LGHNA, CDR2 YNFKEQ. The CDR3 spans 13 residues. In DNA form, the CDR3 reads TGTGCCAGCACTTTGGGAGCGAACACTGAAGCTTTCTTT. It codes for CASTLGANTEAFF.

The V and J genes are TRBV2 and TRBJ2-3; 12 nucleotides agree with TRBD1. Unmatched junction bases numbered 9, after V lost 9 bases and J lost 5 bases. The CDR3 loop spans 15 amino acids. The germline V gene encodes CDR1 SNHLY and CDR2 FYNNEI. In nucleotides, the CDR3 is TGTGCCAGTTCCCCGGGACAGGGGGCGGGAGATACGCAGTATTTT. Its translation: CASSPGQGAGDTQYF.

DNA for the CDR3: TGTGCCAGCAGCTTAACGACTGCGGAGACCCAGTACTTC. Protein: CASSLTTAETQYF. This rearrangement joins TRBV7-3 to TRBJ2-5; no firm D call. The length of the CDR3 is 13 residues. Looked up from germline, CDR1 is SGHTA and CDR2 is FQGTGA. V was shortened by 0 bases and J by 5 bases, with 7 bases between the two germline ends.

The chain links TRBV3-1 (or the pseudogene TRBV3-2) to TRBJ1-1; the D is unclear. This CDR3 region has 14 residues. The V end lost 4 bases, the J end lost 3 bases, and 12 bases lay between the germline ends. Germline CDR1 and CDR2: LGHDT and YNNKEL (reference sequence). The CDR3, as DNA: TGTGCCAGCAGCCCCGCCGGGGAGTACACTGAAGCTTTCTTT. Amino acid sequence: CASSPAGEYTEAFF.

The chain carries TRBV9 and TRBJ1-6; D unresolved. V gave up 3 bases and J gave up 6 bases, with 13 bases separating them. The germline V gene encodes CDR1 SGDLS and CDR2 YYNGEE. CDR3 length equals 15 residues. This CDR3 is CASSEMRVPNSPLHF. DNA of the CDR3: TGTGCCAGCAGCGAGATGAGGGTTCCTAATTCACCCCTCCACTTT.